Listed below are T cell receptor beta chains from one sample, sequenced in a study of identifying expanded T cells in peripheral blood. Some clones are missing from TCRdb's copy, which holds only in-frame ones; the method was immunoSEQ multiplex PCR. There are 100,000 to 150,000 clones in the sample; less than 90% occur only once, and approximately 8.9% lies in the top ten. The sequenced sample consisted of blood. These receptors came from a person aged 18-70 years in good health. The CDR3 runs from the conserved cysteine through the conserved F or W. Fields, in order: V gene, J gene, clone size, D gene, CDR3 protein, CDR3 DNA. A D gene is named only where the DNA matches it firmly. Clone size, where shown, is once, few, many, or a class for clones that have expanded.

v_call: TRBV19
j_call: TRBJ2-2
clone_size: -
d_call: -
cdr3_aa: CASNPPTAEHTGELFF
cdr3_nt: TGTGCCAGTAACCCGCCGACGGCCGAACACACCGGGGAGCTGTTTTTT

v_call: TRBV27
j_call: TRBJ1-4
clone_size: -
d_call: -
cdr3_aa: CASSYREKLFF
cdr3_nt: TGTGCCAGCAGTTATCGTGAAAAACTGTTTTTT

v_call: TRBV25-1
j_call: TRBJ2-7
clone_size: -
d_call: -
cdr3_aa: CASSEPQGRSYEQYF
cdr3_nt: TGTGCCAGCAGTGAACCCCAGGGGAGGTCCTACGAGCAGTACTTC

v_call: TRBV7-3
j_call: TRBJ1-3
clone_size: -
d_call: -
cdr3_aa: CASSLEVRARHHANTIYF
cdr3_nt: TGTGCCAGCAGTTTGGAAGTACGGGCCCGCCACCACGCTAACACCATATATTTT

v_call: TRBV25-1
j_call: TRBJ1-1
clone_size: -
d_call: -
cdr3_aa: CASSDRWTEAFF
cdr3_nt: TGTGCCAGCAGTGACCGTTGGACTGAAGCTTTCTTT

v_call: TRBV18
j_call: TRBJ2-5
clone_size: -
d_call: TRBD2
cdr3_aa: CASSPLTAGGRETQYF
cdr3_nt: TGTGCCAGCTCACCACTTACCGCGGGGGGGCGCGAGACCCAGTACTTC

v_call: TRBV7-2
j_call: TRBJ1-1
clone_size: -
d_call: -
cdr3_aa: CASSPRGGYGTEAFF
cdr3_nt: TGTGCCAGCAGCCCCCGCGGGGGGTATGGGACTGAAGCTTTCTTT

v_call: TRBV9
j_call: TRBJ1-3
clone_size: -
d_call: -
cdr3_aa: CASSVGVVPRSGNTIYF
cdr3_nt: TGTGCCAGCAGCGTAGGGGTGGTCCCTCGCTCTGGAAACACCATATATTTT

v_call: TRBV7-3
j_call: TRBJ2-6
clone_size: once
d_call: TRBD1
cdr3_aa: CASSSHGQGAPGANVLTF
cdr3_nt: TGTGCCAGCAGCTCCCACGGACAGGGGGCGCCCGGGGCCAACGTCCTGACTTTC

v_call: TRBV7-3
j_call: TRBJ1-1
clone_size: few
d_call: -
cdr3_aa: CASSLTGRTEAFF
cdr3_nt: TGTGCCAGCAGCTTAACGGGGAGAACTGAAGCTTTCTTT

v_call: TRBV10-1
j_call: TRBJ1-3
clone_size: -
d_call: -
cdr3_aa: CAMWGPGNTIYF
cdr3_nt: TGCGCCATGTGGGGACCTGGAAACACCATATATTTT

v_call: TRBV9
j_call: TRBJ2-2
clone_size: -
d_call: TRBD1
cdr3_aa: CASSVGNRGRGGELFF
cdr3_nt: TGTGCCAGCAGCGTAGGGAACAGGGGGCGCGGCGGGGAGCTGTTTTTT

v_call: TRBV27
j_call: TRBJ2-7
clone_size: -
d_call: TRBD2
cdr3_aa: CASRLQAGGGSEQYF
cdr3_nt: TGTGCCAGTCGACTCCAAGCGGGGGGTGGGAGCGAGCAGTACTTC

v_call: TRBV29-1
j_call: TRBJ1-1
clone_size: -
d_call: -
cdr3_aa: CSTSQGANTEAFF
cdr3_nt: TGCAGCACATCACAGGGTGCGAACACTGAAGCTTTCTTT

v_call: TRBV5-1
j_call: TRBJ2-2
clone_size: once
d_call: -
cdr3_aa: CASRLISGSGELFF
cdr3_nt: TGCGCCAGCCGCCTAATAAGCGGCTCCGGGGAGCTGTTTTTT

v_call: TRBV28
j_call: TRBJ2-7
clone_size: -
d_call: TRBD2
cdr3_aa: CASSPNRLAGGNEQYF
cdr3_nt: TGTGCCAGCAGCCCCAATAGACTAGCGGGAGGGAACGAGCAGTACTTC

v_call: TRBV7-9
j_call: TRBJ2-7
clone_size: few
d_call: -
cdr3_aa: CASSFSSGNEQYF
cdr3_nt: TGTGCCAGCAGCTTTTCGTCGGGGAACGAGCAGTACTTC

v_call: TRBV2
j_call: TRBJ2-1
clone_size: -
d_call: TRBD2
cdr3_aa: CASTGGLQSEQFF
cdr3_nt: TGTGCCAGCACGGGGGGACTTCAGAGTGAGCAGTTCTTC

v_call: TRBV5-1
j_call: TRBJ2-1
clone_size: -
d_call: -
cdr3_aa: CASSFRSGTFNEQFF
cdr3_nt: TGCGCCAGCAGCTTTCGATCCGGGACTTTTAATGAGCAGTTCTTC

v_call: TRBV5-1
j_call: TRBJ2-1
clone_size: -
d_call: TRBD2
cdr3_aa: CASSETSGSGEQFF
cdr3_nt: TGCGCCAGCAGCGAGACTAGCGGGAGTGGTGAGCAGTTCTTC

v_call: TRBV30
j_call: TRBJ2-3
clone_size: -
d_call: -
cdr3_aa: CAWSARFWGTDTQYF
cdr3_nt: TGTGCCTGGAGTGCTCGGTTTTGGGGGACAGATACGCAGTATTTT

v_call: TRBV9
j_call: TRBJ2-7
clone_size: -
d_call: TRBD2
cdr3_aa: CASSRELLAGGRDEQYF
cdr3_nt: TGTGCCAGCAGCCGGGAACTATTAGCGGGAGGTCGGGACGAGCAGTACTTC

v_call: TRBV4-3
j_call: TRBJ1-5
clone_size: -
d_call: TRBD1
cdr3_aa: CASSPTGAHQPQHF
cdr3_nt: TGCGCCAGCAGCCCAACAGGGGCCCATCAGCCCCAGCATTTT